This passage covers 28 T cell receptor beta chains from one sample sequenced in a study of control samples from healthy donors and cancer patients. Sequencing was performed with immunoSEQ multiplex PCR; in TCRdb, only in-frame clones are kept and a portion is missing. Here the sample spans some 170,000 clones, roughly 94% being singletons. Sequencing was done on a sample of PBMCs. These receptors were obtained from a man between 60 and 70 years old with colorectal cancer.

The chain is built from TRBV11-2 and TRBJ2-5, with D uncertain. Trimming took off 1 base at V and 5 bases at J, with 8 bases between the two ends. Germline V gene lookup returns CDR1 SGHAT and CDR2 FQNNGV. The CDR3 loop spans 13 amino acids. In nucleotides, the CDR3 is TGTGCCAGCAGCTTAGCCGGAACCGAGACCCAGTACTTC. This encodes CASSLAGTETQYF.

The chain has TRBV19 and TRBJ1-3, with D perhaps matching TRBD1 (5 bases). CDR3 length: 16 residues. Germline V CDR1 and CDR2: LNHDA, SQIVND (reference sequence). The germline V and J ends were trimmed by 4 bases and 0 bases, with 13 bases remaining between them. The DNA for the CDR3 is TGTGCCAGTAGTACACAGGTCCTCCCCTCTGGAAACACCATATATTTT. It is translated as CASSTQVLPSGNTIYF.

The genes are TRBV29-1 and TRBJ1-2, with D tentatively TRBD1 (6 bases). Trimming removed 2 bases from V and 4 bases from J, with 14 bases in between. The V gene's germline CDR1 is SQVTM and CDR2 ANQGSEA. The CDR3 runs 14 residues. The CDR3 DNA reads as TGCAGCGTTGAAAGTACAGAGGGGGTCTATGGCTACACCTTC. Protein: CSVESTEGVYGYTF.

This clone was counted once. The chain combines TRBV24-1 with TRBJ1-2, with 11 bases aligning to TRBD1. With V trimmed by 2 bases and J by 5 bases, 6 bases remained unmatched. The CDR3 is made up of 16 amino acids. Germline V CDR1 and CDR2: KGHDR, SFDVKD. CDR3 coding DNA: TGTGCCACCAGTGATTCCGGGACAGGGGGAAGTTATGGCTACACCTTC. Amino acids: CATSDSGTGGSYGYTF.

The CDR3 DNA reads TGCGCCAGCAGCTTCGGACAGGTTCCCACCGGGGAGCTGTTTTTT. It codes for CASSFGQVPTGELFF. The chain is built from TRBV5-1 and TRBJ2-2; 7 bases agree with TRBD1. The V gene's germline CDR1 is SGHRS and CDR2 YFSETQ. J was trimmed by 4 bases and V by 2 bases; bases with no gene match: 5. CDR3 size: 15 residues.

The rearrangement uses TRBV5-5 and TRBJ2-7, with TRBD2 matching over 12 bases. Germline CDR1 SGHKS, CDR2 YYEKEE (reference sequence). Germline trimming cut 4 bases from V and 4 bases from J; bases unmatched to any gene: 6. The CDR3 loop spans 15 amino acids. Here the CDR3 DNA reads TGTGCCAGCAGCCCTAGCGGGGGGGCCCAATACGAGCAGTACTTC. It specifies CASSPSGGAQYEQYF.

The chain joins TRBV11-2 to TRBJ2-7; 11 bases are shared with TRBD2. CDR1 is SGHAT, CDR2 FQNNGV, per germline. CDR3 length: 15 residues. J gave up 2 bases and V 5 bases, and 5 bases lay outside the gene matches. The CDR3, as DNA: TGTGCCAGCAGCGCCGGGACTAGCGGCCCCTACGAGCAGTACTTC. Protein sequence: CASSAGTSGPYEQYF. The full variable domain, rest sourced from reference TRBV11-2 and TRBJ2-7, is EAGVAQSPRYKIIEKRQSVAFWCNPISGHATLYWYQQILGQGPKLLIQFQNNGVVDDSQLPKDRFSAERLKGVDSTLKIQPAKLEDSAVYLCASSAGTSGPYEQYFGPGTRLTVT.

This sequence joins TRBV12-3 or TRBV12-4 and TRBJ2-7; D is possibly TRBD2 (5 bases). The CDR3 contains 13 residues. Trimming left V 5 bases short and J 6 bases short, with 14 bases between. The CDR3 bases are TGTGCCAGCAGTCTACTTGGACTCCCCGAGCAGTACTTC. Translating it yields CASSLLGLPEQYF.

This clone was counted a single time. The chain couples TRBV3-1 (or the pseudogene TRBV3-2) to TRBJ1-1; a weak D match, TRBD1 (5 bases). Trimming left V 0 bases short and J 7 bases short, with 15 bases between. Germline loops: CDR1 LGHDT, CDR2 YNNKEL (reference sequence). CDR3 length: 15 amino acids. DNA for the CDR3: TGTGCCAGCAGCCAAGAGGGGCAGGGCATTGGTGAAGCTTTCTTT. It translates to CASSQEGQGIGEAFF.

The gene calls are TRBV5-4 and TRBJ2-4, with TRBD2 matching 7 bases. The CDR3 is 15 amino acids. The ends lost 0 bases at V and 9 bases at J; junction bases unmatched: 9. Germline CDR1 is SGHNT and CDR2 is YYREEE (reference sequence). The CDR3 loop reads CASSLGVGGYSIQYF. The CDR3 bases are TGTGCCAGCAGCTTGGGGGTGGGAGGGTACAGCATTCAGTACTTC.

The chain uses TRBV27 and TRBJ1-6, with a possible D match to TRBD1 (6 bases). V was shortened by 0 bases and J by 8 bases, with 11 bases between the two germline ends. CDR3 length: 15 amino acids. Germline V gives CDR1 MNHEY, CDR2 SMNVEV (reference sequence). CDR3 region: CASSLSGGSDSPLHF. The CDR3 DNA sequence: TGTGCCAGCAGTTTATCCGGGGGCTCGGATTCACCCCTCCACTTT.

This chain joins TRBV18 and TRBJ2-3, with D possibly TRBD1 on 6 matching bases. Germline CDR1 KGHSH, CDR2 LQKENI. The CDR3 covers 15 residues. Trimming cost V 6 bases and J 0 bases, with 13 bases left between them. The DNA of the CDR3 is TGTGCCAGCTCTCTCATGGACAGTAGCACAGATACGCAGTATTTT. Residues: CASSLMDSSTDTQYF. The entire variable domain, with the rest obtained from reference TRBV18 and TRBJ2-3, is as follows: NAGVMQNPRHLVRRRGQEARLRCSPMKGHSHVYWYRQLPEEGLKFMVYLQKENIIDESGMPKERFSAEFPKEGPSILRIQQVVRGDSAAYFCASSLMDSSTDTQYFGPGTRLTVL.

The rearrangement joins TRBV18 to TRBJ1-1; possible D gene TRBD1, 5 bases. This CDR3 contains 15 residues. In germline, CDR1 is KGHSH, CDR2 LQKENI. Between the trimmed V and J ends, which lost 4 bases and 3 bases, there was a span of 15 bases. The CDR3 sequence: CASSQSWGRDTEAFF. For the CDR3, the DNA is TGTGCCAGCTCACAATCGTGGGGGAGGGACACTGAAGCTTTCTTT.

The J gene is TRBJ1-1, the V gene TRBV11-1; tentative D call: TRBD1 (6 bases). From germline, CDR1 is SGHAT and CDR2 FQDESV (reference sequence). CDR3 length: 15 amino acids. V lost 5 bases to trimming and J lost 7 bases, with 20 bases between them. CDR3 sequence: CASSLRPIRGGEAFF. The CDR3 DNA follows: TGTGCCAGCAGCCTACGCCCTATTAGGGGGGGTGAAGCTTTCTTT.

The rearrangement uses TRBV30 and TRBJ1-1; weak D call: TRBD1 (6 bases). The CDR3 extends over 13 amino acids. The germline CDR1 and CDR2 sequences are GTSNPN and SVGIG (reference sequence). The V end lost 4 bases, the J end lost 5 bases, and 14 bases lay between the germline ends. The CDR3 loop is CAWTRGGKTEAFF. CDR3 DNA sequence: TGTGCCTGGACCCGAGGGGGGAAGACTGAAGCTTTCTTT.

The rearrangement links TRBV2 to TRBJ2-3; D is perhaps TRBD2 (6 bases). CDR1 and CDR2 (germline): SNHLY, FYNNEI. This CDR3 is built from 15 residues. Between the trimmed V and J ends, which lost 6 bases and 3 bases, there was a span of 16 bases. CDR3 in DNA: TGTGCCAGCAGCCTCGGTGGAGGGAAAACAGATACGCAGTATTTT. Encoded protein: CASSLGGGKTDTQYF. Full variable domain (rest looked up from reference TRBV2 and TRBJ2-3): EPEVTQTPSHQVTQMGQEVILRCVPISNHLYFYWYRQILGQKVEFLVSFYNNEISEKSEIFDDQFSVERPDGSNFTLKIRSTKLEDSAMYFCASSLGGGKTDTQYFGPGTRLTVL.

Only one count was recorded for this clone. The CDR3 protein is CASSISTPRYGYTF. As DNA, the CDR3 is TGTGCCAGTAGTATATCGACCCCACGCTATGGCTACACCTTC. The J gene is TRBJ1-2, the V gene TRBV19, with unresolved D. CDR3 length: 14 amino acids. Trimming took 2 bases from V and 4 from J, leaving 11 bases between them. Germline-derived CDR1 and CDR2 are LNHDA and SQIVND (reference sequence).

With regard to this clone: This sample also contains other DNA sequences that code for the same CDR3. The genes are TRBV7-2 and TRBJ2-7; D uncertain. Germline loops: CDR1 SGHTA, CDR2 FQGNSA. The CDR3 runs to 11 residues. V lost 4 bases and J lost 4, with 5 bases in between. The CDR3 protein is CASSSHYEQYF. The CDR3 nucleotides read TGTGCCAGCAGCTCCCATTACGAGCAGTACTTC.

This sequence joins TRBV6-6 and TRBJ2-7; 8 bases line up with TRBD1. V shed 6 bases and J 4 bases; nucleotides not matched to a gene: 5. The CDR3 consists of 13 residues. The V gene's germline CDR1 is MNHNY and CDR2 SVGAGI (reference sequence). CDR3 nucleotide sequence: TGTGCCAGCAGCAGGGGGCCTTGGTACGAGCAGTACTTC. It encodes CASSRGPWYEQYF.

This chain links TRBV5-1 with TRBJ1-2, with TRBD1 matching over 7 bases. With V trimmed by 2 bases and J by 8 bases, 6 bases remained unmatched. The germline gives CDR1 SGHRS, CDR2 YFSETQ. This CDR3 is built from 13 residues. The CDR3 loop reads CASSFGDSRGYTF. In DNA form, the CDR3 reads TGCGCCAGCAGCTTCGGGGACAGTCGCGGCTACACCTTC.

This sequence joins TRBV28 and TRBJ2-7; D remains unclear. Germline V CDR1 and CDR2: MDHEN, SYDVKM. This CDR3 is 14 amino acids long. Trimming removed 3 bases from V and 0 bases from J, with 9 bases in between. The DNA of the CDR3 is TGTGCCAGCAGTTTTGGTAGGCCCTCCTACGAGCAGTACTTC. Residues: CASSFGRPSYEQYF.

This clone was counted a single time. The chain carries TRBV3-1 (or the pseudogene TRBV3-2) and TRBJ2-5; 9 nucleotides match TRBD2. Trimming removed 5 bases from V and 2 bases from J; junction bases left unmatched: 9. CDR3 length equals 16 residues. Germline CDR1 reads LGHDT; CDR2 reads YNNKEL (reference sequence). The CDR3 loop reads CASSISSGVGQETQYF. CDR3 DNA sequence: TGTGCCAGCAGCATTTCTAGCGGGGTGGGGCAAGAGACCCAGTACTTC.

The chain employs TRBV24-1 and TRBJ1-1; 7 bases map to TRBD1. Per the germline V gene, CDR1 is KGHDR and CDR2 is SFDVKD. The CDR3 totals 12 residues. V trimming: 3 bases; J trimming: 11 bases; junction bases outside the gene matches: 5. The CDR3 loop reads CATSDASGGAFF. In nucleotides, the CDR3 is TGTGCCACCAGTGATGCCTCAGGGGGTGCTTTCTTT.

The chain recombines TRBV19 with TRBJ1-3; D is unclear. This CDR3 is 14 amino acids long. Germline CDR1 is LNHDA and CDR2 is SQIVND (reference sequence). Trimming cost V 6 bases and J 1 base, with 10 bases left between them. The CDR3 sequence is CASRDLGSGNTIYF. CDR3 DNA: TGTGCCAGTAGGGATTTGGGTTCTGGAAACACCATATATTTT.

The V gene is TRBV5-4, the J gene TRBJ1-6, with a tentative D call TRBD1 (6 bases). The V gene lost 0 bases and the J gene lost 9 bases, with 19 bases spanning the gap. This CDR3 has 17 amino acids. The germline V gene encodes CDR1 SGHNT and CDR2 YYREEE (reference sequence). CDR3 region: CASSLAIGGQTISPLHF. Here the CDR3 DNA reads TGTGCCAGCAGCTTGGCGATAGGGGGACAAACGATTTCACCCCTCCACTTT.

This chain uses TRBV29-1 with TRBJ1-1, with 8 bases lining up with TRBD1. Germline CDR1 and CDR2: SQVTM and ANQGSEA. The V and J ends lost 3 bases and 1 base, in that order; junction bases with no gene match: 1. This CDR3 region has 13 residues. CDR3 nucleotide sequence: TGCAGCGTTGAGGACAGGGAGAACACTGAAGCTTTCTTT. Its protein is CSVEDRENTEAFF.

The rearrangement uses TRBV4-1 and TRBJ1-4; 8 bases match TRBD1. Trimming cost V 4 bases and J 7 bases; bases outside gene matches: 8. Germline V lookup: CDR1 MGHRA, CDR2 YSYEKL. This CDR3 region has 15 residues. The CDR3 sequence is CASSLPDRDIEKLFF. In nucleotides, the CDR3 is TGCGCCAGCAGCCTTCCGGACAGGGACATTGAAAAACTGTTTTTT.

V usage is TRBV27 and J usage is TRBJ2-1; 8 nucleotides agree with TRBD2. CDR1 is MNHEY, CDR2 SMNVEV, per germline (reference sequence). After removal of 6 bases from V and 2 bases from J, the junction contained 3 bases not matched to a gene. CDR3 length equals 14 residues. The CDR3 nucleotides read TGTGCCAGCAGCAAGACTAGCGCCTACAATGAGCAGTTCTTC. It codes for CASSKTSAYNEQFF.